Sequencing of this T cell receptor beta chain was carried out in a study of shared clonotypes between healthy human individuals. With 4 bases removed from V and 7 bases from J, the gap between germline ends came to 10 bases. CDR1 and CDR2 (germline): MNHEY, SVGAGI. The length of the CDR3 is 13 residues. A word on this clone: What it recognizes is unknown.

A deep-level run was used for the assay. An approximately 200 ng quantity of DNA, roughly 29,000 T cell genomes, went into the sorted-subset replicate PCRs. Using immunoSEQ multiplex PCR, the repertoire was profiled, and TCRdb retains in-frame clones only, with some absent. The sample includes millions of clones, 90% to 95% of them seen just once. General study findings and limits: As a rule, naive subsets had a larger estimated richness than memory subsets. The researchers took only blood, and tissue repertoires probably look different.

The sequenced sample was naive CD4+ T cells sorted from blood. Subset in this sample: CD45RA+ positively selected. This chain connects TRBV6-5 to TRBJ1-4; TRBD1 is a possible D gene (6 bases). The sequence derives from a man younger than 35 in good health. This CDR3 reads CASSWGAGEKLFF. CDR3 DNA: TGTGCCAGCAGTTGGGGGGCGGGTGAAAAACTGTTTTTT.